Shown below are 23 T cell receptor beta chains from a single sample sequenced in a study of cytomegalovirus exposure and HLA in healthy donors. Vbeta (60) and Jbeta (13) primers were used in the PCR. Profiled with immunoSEQ multiplex PCR; TCRdb holds only in-frame clones, not every one. The sample contains some 120,000 clones, roughly 9% of which appear only once. Material: PBMCs. These receptors originate from a man aged 30-40 years in good health and CMV-seronegative.

The sample holds a few counts of this clone. The chain carries TRBV11-2 and TRBJ2-7; 7 bases are shared with TRBD2. V lost 0 bases and J lost 1; bases outside the gene matches: 3. CDR1 is SGHAT, CDR2 FQNNGV, per germline. The CDR3 is 15 residues long. CDR3 in amino acids: CASSLEGRVSYEQYF. CDR3 in DNA: TGTGCCAGCAGCTTAGAGGGGAGGGTTTCCTACGAGCAGTACTTC.

This clone was found a few times. The chain is built from TRBV28 and TRBJ2-1, with 8 bases fitting TRBD2. This CDR3 has 13 residues. The V gene end was trimmed by 6 bases and the J gene end by 10 bases; junction bases not matched to a gene: 8. From germline, CDR1 is MDHEN and CDR2 SYDVKM. CDR3 sequence reads: CASSLRVAGEQFF. CDR3 DNA: TGTGCCAGCAGCCTTCGAGTAGCGGGGGAGCAGTTCTTC.

The chain couples TRBV18 to TRBJ2-1, with 9 bases aligning to TRBD1. Germline-derived CDR1 and CDR2 are KGHSH and LQKENI. The CDR3 has 15 amino acids. V shed 5 bases, J shed 2 bases, and the junction held 4 bases outside the gene matches. DNA of the CDR3: TGTGCCAGCTCATCCGGACAGGGGACCTACAATGAGCAGTTCTTC. Translation gives CASSSGQGTYNEQFF.

The J gene is TRBJ1-1, the V gene TRBV13; 7 bases agree with TRBD1. V lost 3 bases, J lost 4 bases, and 8 bases stayed unmatched. The CDR3 covers 15 residues. Germline lookup yields CDR1 PRHDT and CDR2 FYEKMQ (reference sequence). The CDR3 reads CASSFGGGAGTEAFF. Written as DNA, the CDR3 is TGTGCCAGCAGCTTCGGAGGGGGCGCGGGCACTGAAGCTTTCTTT.

V and J are TRBV7-2 and TRBJ1-5; 8 nucleotides agree with TRBD1. This CDR3 spans 19 amino acids. Trimming cost V 1 base and J 3 bases; bases outside gene matches: 14. Germline lookup yields CDR1 SGHTA and CDR2 FQGNSA. The DNA for the CDR3 is TGTGCCAGCAGCTTAGATTCCCCCCTAGGACAGGGCAACAATCAGCCCCAGCATTTT. Its translation is CASSLDSPLGQGNNQPQHF.

The sample holds a few counts of this clone. This sequence joins TRBV5-4 and TRBJ2-3, with 10 bases identical to TRBD2. CDR3 size: 17 residues. V shed 4 bases and J 4 bases; nucleotides not matched to a gene: 12. Germline CDR1 SGHNT, CDR2 YYREEE (reference sequence). The CDR3 nucleotides are TGTGCCAGCAGCAACATACTAGCGGGGCGTAAGGCAGATACGCAGTATTTT. Protein product: CASSNILAGRKADTQYF.

A few counts support this clone. The chain joins TRBV7-3 to TRBJ2-3, with TRBD2 as a possible D gene (5 bases). V gave up 1 base and J gave up 3 bases, with 11 bases separating them. This CDR3 comprises 15 residues. Germline CDR1 reads SGHTA; CDR2 reads FQGTGA. The CDR3 DNA sequence: TGTGCCAGCAGCTTAATGCCCTCGGGGACAGATACGCAGTATTTT. This gives the protein CASSLMPSGTDTQYF.

In DNA, the CDR3 is TGTGCCAGCTCACCACGGGGGCCCGCTAACAATGAGCAGTTCTTC. Its translation is CASSPRGPANNEQFF. V is TRBV18 and J is TRBJ2-1; D is possibly TRBD1 (6 bases). Germline CDR1 is KGHSH and CDR2 is LQKENI. This CDR3 is built from 15 residues. The V and J ends lost 1 base and 5 bases respectively, with 12 bases between them.

There are a few counts of this clone. The chain carries TRBV5-4 and TRBJ2-3, with 7 bases fitting TRBD2. The CDR3 runs to 16 residues. V lost 0 bases to trimming and J lost 0 bases; unmatched junction nucleotides: 4. Germline-derived CDR1 and CDR2 are SGHNT and YYREEE (reference sequence). CDR3 protein: CASSLAVSGSTDTQYF. The CDR3 DNA follows: TGTGCCAGCAGCTTGGCCGTTAGCGGGAGCACAGATACGCAGTATTTT.

Here the CDR3 DNA reads TGCGCCAGCAGGGAGACTAGCGGGGCCTCCTACGAGCAGTACTTC. It is translated as CASRETSGASYEQYF. V and J are TRBV10-2 and TRBJ2-5, with 11 bases that match TRBD2. The J call is uncertain, as TRBJ2-7 better fits the DNA end. This CDR3 region has 15 residues. The germline V gene encodes CDR1 WSHSY and CDR2 SAAADI.

This clone was counted only a few times. This chain uses TRBV2 with TRBJ2-7; D not certain. V dropped 5 bases and J dropped 3 bases, with 5 bases sitting between them. CDR3 length: 11 amino acids. In germline, CDR1 is SNHLY, CDR2 FYNNEI. This CDR3 is CASSPFYEQYF. Written as DNA, the CDR3 is TGTGCCAGCAGTCCCTTCTACGAGCAGTACTTC.

The gene calls are TRBV5-4 and TRBJ2-3, with TRBD1 matching 7 bases. After removal of 3 bases from V and 4 bases from J, the junction contained 5 bases not matched to a gene. The CDR3 has 14 amino acids. In germline, CDR1 is SGHNT, CDR2 YYREEE (reference sequence). The CDR3 sequence is CASSSGQRADTQYF. The CDR3, as DNA: TGTGCCAGCAGCTCGGGACAGAGGGCAGATACGCAGTATTTT. The full variable domain, its missing parts supplied by reference TRBV5-4 and TRBJ2-3, is ETGVTQSPTHLIKTRGQQVTLRCSSQSGHNTVSWYQQALGQGPQFIFQYYREEENGRGNFPPRFSGLQFPNYSSELNVNALELDDSALYLCASSSGQRADTQYFGPGTRLTVL.

This clone was detected a few times. The chain uses TRBV7-9 and TRBJ1-1; tentatively, D is TRBD1 (5 bases). Trimming cost V 3 bases and J 3 bases, with 11 bases left between them. Germline CDR1 reads SEHNR; CDR2 reads FQNEAQ (reference sequence). This CDR3 contains 14 residues. This CDR3 is CASSFVTAYTEAFF. CDR3 in DNA: TGTGCCAGCAGCTTCGTGACAGCCTACACTGAAGCTTTCTTT.

V gene TRBV5-8 combines with J gene TRBJ2-7; 10 positions agree with TRBD2. V shed 3 bases and J 3 bases; nucleotides not matched to a gene: 9. The germline gives CDR1 SGHTS, CDR2 YDEGEE. The CDR3 runs to 16 residues. CDR3 in amino acids: CASSSRTSGTNYEQYF. The DNA of the CDR3 is TGTGCCAGCAGCTCGAGAACTAGCGGGACAAACTACGAGCAGTACTTC.

For the CDR3, the DNA is TGTGCCAGCACACAGGGGAATTTCAACATTCAGTACTTC. This gives the protein CASTQGNFNIQYF. The gene calls are TRBV2 and TRBJ2-4; 7 nucleotides agree with TRBD1. V was clipped by 7 bases and J by 7 bases; unmatched bases: 7. The CDR3 extends over 13 amino acids. The V gene's germline CDR1 is SNHLY and CDR2 FYNNEI.

J is TRBJ1-2 and V is TRBV18, with 7 bases identical to TRBD1. The CDR3 has 15 amino acids. CDR1 is KGHSH, CDR2 LQKENI, per germline. The V segment lost 6 bases and the J segment 2 bases; nucleotides outside the gene matches: 9. The CDR3 is CASSLTGKGNYGYTF. CDR3 DNA sequence: TGTGCCAGCTCCCTGACAGGGAAAGGGAACTATGGCTACACCTTC. Drawing the rest from reference TRBV18 and TRBJ1-2, the complete variable domain is NAGVMQNPRHLVRRRGQEARLRCSPMKGHSHVYWYRQLPEEGLKFMVYLQKENIIDESGMPKERFSAEFPKEGPSILRIQQVVRGDSAAYFCASSLTGKGNYGYTFGSGTRLTVV.

This clone was counted a few times. The chain joins TRBV7-6 to TRBJ1-3; D gene uncertain. This CDR3 spans 12 amino acids. The V end lost 4 bases, the J end lost 4 bases, and 5 bases lay between the germline ends. Germline CDR1 and CDR2: SGHVS and FNYEAQ. CDR3 sequence reads: CASSSRGNTIYF. The CDR3 coding sequence is TGTGCCAGCAGCTCCCGGGGAAACACCATATATTTT.

The chain recombines TRBV5-1 with TRBJ2-7; the match to TRBD1 covers 7 bases. V shed 5 bases, J shed 7 bases, and the junction held 9 bases outside the gene matches. This CDR3 has 13 amino acids. Germline lookup yields CDR1 SGHRS and CDR2 YFSETQ. CDR3 sequence (DNA): TGCGCCAGCAGGGGGACAGCCGGTACGGAGCAGTACTTC. It encodes CASRGTAGTEQYF.

In this sample, this clone turned up a few times. The V call is TRBV27, the J call TRBJ1-5; D is possibly TRBD1 (5 bases). The V gene lost 6 bases and the J gene lost 0 bases, with 9 bases spanning the gap. CDR1 is MNHEY, CDR2 SMNVEV, per germline (reference sequence). This CDR3 contains 14 residues. CDR3 protein: CASRQGGSNQPQHF. As DNA, the CDR3 is TGTGCCAGCAGGCAGGGTGGTAGCAATCAGCCCCAGCATTTT.

The V call is TRBV6-1, the J call TRBJ1-3; perhaps TRBD1 as D (5 bases). The germline V and J ends were trimmed by 2 bases and 2 bases, with 10 bases remaining between them. Germline V gives CDR1 MNHNS, CDR2 SASEGT. This CDR3 is built from 15 residues. CDR3 residues: CASSERVRAGNTIYF. In DNA, the CDR3 is TGTGCCAGCAGTGAAAGGGTCAGGGCTGGAAACACCATATATTTT.

In its sample, this clone was seen a few times. V and J are TRBV28 and TRBJ2-7; 8 positions match TRBD1. V was clipped by 7 bases and J by 4 bases; unmatched bases: 12. Germline-derived CDR1 and CDR2 are MDHEN and SYDVKM. The CDR3 covers 15 residues. CDR3 sequence (DNA): TGTGCCAGCACCCCCTCGGACAGGGACTTTTACGAGCAGTACTTC. It translates to CASTPSDRDFYEQYF.

Here the CDR3 reads CASSEGLEGSYEQYF. CDR3 in DNA: TGTGCCAGCAGTGAAGGCCTGGAGGGGTCCTACGAGCAGTACTTC. The chain recombines TRBV6-1 with TRBJ2-7; a weak D match, TRBD2 (6 bases). Germline values: CDR1 MNHNS, CDR2 SASEGT. Trimming took 1 base from V and 1 from J, leaving 11 bases between them. There are 15 residues in the CDR3.

The chain carries TRBV6-5 and TRBJ1-1; D may be TRBD1 (5 bases). V was shortened by 7 bases and J by 4 bases, with 7 bases between the two germline ends. CDR1 is MNHEY, CDR2 SVGAGI, per germline. The CDR3 extends over 11 amino acids. CDR3 protein: CASIRGTEAFF. The CDR3 DNA is TGTGCCAGCATTAGGGGCACTGAAGCTTTCTTT.